Following are 11 T cell receptor beta chains from one sample sequenced in a study of blood T cell repertoires in COVID-19. Sequencing was performed with immunoSEQ multiplex PCR; in TCRdb, only in-frame clones are kept and a portion is missing. The top ten hold more than 6.5% of the sample, which has over 200,000 clones, about four fifths seen once. Sequenced sample: peripheral blood. Receptors were obtained from a middle-aged man with active or convalescent COVID-19.

The chain joins TRBV19 to TRBJ1-6; D is unresolved. The CDR3 extends over 15 amino acids. Germline V CDR1 and CDR2: LNHDA, SQIVND (reference sequence). V was shortened by 0 bases and J by 5 bases, with 8 bases between the two germline ends. The DNA of the CDR3 is TGTGCCAGTAGTATAGAAGTAACAGATAATTCACCCCTCCACTTT. Its protein product is CASSIEVTDNSPLHF. The whole variable domain, remainder taken from reference TRBV19 and TRBJ1-6, is DGGITQSPKYLFRKEGQNVTLSCEQNLNHDAMYWYRQDPGQGLRLIYYSQIVNDFQKGDIAEGYSVSREKKESFPLTVTSAQKNPTAFYLCASSIEVTDNSPLHFGNGTRLTVT.

The chain has TRBV10-1 and TRBJ2-2; 8 bases fit TRBD2. The V gene end was trimmed by 3 bases and the J gene end by 5 bases; junction bases not matched to a gene: 5. The CDR3 runs 15 residues. The germline V gene encodes CDR1 WNHNN and CDR2 SYGVQD (reference sequence). CDR3 coding DNA: TGCGCCAGCAGTGAAACGGCGGGAGGTACCGGGGAGCTGTTTTTT. Translating it yields CASSETAGGTGELFF.

V is TRBV7-8 and J is TRBJ2-5; TRBD2 matches at 14 bases. Germline CDR1 and CDR2: SGHVS and FQNEAQ. The length of the CDR3 is 19 residues. V was clipped by 0 bases and J by 4 bases; unmatched bases: 10. CDR3 DNA sequence: TGTGCCAGCAGCTTAGCGGGGACTAGCGGGAGTTCTGTGAGAGAGACCCAGTACTTC. Protein: CASSLAGTSGSSVRETQYF.

The chain links TRBV5-4 to TRBJ2-5, with D possibly being TRBD1 (5 bases). This CDR3 has 16 amino acids. Trimming took 2 bases from V and 3 from J, leaving 17 bases between them. CDR1 SGHNT and CDR2 YYREEE come from the germline V gene (reference sequence). The CDR3 DNA follows: TGTGCCAGCAGCTTCCGGTTGGGTGGGGCGGAAGAGACCCAGTACTTC. Its protein product is CASSFRLGGAEETQYF.

The chain recombines TRBV5-1 with TRBJ2-7; 11 positions agree with TRBD2. With V trimmed by 3 bases and J by 4 bases, 3 bases remained unmatched. From germline, CDR1 is SGHRS and CDR2 YFSETQ. This CDR3 region has 14 residues. The CDR3 DNA reads as TGCGCCAGCAGCTCACTAGCGGGAGTATACGAGCAGTACTTC. Translating gives CASSSLAGVYEQYF.

The V call is TRBV30, the J call TRBJ1-1; 7 bases agree with TRBD1. Trimming cost V 0 bases and J 6 bases; bases outside gene matches: 13. The CDR3 length is 16 residues. Germline loops: CDR1 GTSNPN, CDR2 SVGIG (reference sequence). In DNA form, the CDR3 reads TGTGCCTGGAGTGTACTGGGGCCGGAACAGGGGTCTGAAGCTTTCTTT. It is translated as CAWSVLGPEQGSEAFF.

The V gene is TRBV6-5, the J gene TRBJ1-1, with D possibly being TRBD1 (5 bases). The V end lost 0 bases, the J end lost 5 bases, and 13 bases lay between the germline ends. CDR1 MNHEY and CDR2 SVGAGI come from the germline V gene. This CDR3 spans 15 amino acids. CDR3 sequence: CASSYSEGSGTEAFF. The CDR3 bases are TGTGCCAGCAGTTACTCGGAGGGGAGTGGGACTGAAGCTTTCTTT.

To note about this clone: This same CDR3 is encoded by further DNA sequences in the sample. The V gene is TRBV29-1, the J gene TRBJ1-4; D call uncertain. Between the trimmed V and J ends, which lost 4 bases and 6 bases, there was a span of 9 bases. CDR1 and CDR2 from the germline V gene are SQVTM and ANQGSEA. The CDR3 extends over 12 amino acids. CDR3 sequence: CSVVLSDEKLFF. CDR3 nucleotide sequence: TGCAGCGTTGTTCTGAGCGATGAAAAACTGTTTTTT.

V is TRBV7-9 and J is TRBJ1-1; 7 bases are a match to TRBD1. CDR3 length equals 14 residues. Per the germline V gene, CDR1 is SEHNR and CDR2 is FQNEAQ (reference sequence). J was trimmed by 5 bases and V by 1 base; bases with no gene match: 4. CDR3 protein: CASSLEGAGTEAFF. CDR3 DNA sequence: TGTGCCAGCAGCTTAGAGGGGGCTGGAACTGAAGCTTTCTTT.

This chain uses TRBV14 with TRBJ1-2; a possible D gene is TRBD1 (6 bases). Deletions cut 1 base from V and 6 bases from J, with 12 bases between. Per germline, CDR1 SGHDN and CDR2 FVKESK. The CDR3 loop spans 14 amino acids. This chain's CDR3 is CASSQGGPLDGYTF. CDR3 in DNA: TGTGCCAGCAGCCAAGGGGGGCCGTTGGATGGCTACACCTTC.

The genes are TRBV6-4 and TRBJ2-2; maybe TRBD1 (6 bases). CDR3 length equals 14 residues. Germline assignment: CDR1 MRHNA and CDR2 SNTAGT. Trimming shortened V by 6 bases and J by 7 bases, and 15 bases separated the two germline ends. The CDR3 nucleotides are TGTGCCAGCAGAACACAGGGTGGAGGCGGGGAGCTGTTTTTT. Protein product: CASRTQGGGGELFF.